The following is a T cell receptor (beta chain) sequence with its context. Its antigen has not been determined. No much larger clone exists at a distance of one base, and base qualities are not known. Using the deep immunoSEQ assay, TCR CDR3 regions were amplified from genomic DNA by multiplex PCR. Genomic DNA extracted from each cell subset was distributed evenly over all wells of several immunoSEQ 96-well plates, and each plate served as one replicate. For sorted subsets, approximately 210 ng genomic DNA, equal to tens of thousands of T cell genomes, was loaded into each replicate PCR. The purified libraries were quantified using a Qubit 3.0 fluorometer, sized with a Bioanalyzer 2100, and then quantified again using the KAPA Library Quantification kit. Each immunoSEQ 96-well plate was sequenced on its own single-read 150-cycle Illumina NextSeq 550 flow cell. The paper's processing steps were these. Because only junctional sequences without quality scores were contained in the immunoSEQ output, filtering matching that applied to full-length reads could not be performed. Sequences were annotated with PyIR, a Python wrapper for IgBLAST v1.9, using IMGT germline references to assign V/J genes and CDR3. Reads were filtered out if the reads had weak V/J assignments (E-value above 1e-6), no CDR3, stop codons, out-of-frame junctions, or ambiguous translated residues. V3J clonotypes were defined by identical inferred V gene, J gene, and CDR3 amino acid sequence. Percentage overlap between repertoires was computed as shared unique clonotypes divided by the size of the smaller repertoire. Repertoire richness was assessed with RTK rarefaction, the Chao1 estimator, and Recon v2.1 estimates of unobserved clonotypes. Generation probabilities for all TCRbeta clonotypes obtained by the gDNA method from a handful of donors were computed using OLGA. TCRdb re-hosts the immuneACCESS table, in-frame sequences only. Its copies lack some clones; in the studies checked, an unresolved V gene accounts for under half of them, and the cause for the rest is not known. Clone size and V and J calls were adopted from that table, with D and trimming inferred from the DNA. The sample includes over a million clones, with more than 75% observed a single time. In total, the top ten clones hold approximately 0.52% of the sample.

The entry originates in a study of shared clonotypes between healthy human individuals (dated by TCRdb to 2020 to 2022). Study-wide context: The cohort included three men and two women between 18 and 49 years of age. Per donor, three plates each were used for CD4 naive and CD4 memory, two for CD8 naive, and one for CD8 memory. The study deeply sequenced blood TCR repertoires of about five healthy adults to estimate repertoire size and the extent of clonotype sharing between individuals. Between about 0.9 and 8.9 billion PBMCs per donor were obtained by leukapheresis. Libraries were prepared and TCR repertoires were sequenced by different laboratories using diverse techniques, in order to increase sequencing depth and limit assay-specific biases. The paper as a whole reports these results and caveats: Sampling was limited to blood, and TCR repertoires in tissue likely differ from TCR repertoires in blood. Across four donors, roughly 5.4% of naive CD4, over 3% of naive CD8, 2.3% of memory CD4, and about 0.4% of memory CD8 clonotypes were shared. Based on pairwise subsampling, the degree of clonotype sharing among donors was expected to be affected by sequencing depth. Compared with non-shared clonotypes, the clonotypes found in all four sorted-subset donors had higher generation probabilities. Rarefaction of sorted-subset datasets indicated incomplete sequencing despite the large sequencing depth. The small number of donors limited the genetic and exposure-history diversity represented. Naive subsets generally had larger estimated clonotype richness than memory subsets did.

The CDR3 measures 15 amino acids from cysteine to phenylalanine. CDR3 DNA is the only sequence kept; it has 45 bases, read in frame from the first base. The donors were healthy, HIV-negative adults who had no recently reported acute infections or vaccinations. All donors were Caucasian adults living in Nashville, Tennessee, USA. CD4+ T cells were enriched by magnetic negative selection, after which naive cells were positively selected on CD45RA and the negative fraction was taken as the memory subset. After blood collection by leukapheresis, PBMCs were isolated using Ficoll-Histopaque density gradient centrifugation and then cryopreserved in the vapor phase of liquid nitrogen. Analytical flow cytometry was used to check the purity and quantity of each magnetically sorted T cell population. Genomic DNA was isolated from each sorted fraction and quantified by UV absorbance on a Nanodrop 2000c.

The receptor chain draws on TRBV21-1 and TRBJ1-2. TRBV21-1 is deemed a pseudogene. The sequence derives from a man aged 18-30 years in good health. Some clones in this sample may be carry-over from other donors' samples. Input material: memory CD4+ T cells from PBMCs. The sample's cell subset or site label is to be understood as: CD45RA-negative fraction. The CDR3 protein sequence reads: CASSKALGGKGGYTF. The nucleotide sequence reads TGTGCCAGCAGCAAAGCGCTCGGGGGGAAGGGCGGCTACACCTTC.